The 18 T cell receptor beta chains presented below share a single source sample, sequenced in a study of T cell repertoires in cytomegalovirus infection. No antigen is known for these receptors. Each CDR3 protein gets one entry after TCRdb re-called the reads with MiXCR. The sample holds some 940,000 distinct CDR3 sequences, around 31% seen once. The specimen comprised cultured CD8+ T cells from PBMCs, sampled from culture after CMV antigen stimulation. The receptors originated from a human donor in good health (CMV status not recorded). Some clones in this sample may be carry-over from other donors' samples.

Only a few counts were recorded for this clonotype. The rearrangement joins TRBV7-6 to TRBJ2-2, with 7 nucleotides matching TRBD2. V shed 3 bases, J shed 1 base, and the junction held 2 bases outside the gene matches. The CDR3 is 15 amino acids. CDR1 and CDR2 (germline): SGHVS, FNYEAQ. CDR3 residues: CASSFREGNTGELFF. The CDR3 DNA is TGTGCCAGCAGCTTCAGGGAGGGGAACACCGGGGAGCTGTTTTTT.

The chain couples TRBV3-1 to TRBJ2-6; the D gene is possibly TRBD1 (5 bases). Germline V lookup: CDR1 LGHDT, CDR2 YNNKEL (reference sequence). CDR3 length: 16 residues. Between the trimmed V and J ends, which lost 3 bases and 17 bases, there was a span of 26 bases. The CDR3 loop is CASSHREIPGANIMTF. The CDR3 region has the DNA TGTGCCAGCAGCCATCGAGAGATACCTGGGGCCAACATCATGACTTTC.

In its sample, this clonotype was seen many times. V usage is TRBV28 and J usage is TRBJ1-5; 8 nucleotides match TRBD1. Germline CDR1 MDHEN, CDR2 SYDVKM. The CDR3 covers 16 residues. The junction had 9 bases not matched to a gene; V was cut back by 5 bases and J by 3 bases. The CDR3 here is CASSTPDRGNNQPQHF. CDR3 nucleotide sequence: TGTGCCAGCAGTACCCCCGACAGGGGAAACAATCAGCCCCAGCATTTT.

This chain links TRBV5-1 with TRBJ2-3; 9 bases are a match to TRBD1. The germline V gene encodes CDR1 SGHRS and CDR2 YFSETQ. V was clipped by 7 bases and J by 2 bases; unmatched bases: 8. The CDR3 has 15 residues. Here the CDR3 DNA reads TGCGCCAGCGCGGACAGGGGCCATTCCACAGATACGCAGTATTTT. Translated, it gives CASADRGHSTDTQYF.

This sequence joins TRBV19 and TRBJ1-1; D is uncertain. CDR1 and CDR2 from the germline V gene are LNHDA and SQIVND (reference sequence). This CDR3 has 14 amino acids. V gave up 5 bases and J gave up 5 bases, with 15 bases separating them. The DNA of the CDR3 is TGTGCCAGTAGTCCTCCCCGGTGGGAAACTGAAGCTTTCTTT. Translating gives CASSPPRWETEAFF.

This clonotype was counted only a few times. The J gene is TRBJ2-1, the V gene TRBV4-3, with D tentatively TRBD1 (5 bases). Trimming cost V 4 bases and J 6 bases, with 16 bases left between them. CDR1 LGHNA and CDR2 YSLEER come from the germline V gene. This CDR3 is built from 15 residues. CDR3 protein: CASSLRASTINEQFF. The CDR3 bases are TGCGCCAGCAGCCTCAGGGCTTCGACCATCAATGAGCAGTTCTTC.

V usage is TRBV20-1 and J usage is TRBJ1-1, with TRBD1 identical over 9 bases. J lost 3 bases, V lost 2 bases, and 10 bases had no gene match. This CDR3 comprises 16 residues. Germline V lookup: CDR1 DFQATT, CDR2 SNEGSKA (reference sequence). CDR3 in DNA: TGCAGTGCTAGACTTAACAGGGGGCGAATGGACACTGAAGCTTTCTTT. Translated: CSARLNRGRMDTEAFF.

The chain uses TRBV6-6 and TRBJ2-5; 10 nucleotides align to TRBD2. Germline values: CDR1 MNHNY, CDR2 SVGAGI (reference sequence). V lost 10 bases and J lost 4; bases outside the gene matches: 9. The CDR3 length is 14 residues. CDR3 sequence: CAITGSGGGETQYF. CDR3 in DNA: TGTGCCATCACGGGGAGCGGGGGGGGAGAGACCCAGTACTTC.

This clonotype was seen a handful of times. CDR3 coding DNA: TGTGCCAGCAGCTACAACCTGCGACAGGGGATGGGTGGCTATGGCTACACCTTC. Residues: CASSYNLRQGMGGYGYTF. The V gene is TRBV7-9, the J gene TRBJ1-2; 8 nucleotides match TRBD1. CDR1 and CDR2 from the germline V gene are SEHNR and FQNEAQ (reference sequence). The CDR3 has 18 amino acids. With 4 bases clipped from V and 4 bases from J, the junction kept 17 bases outside the gene matches.

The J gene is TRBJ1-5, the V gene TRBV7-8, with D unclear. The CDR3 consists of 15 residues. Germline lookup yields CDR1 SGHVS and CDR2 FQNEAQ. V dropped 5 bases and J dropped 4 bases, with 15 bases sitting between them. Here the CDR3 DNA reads TGTGCCAGCAGCCCAATCTCTGGGGAGAATCAGCCCCAGCATTTT. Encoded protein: CASSPISGENQPQHF.

The CDR3 loop is CASSITGVNPYNEQFF. The CDR3 coding sequence is TGTGCCAGTAGTATAACGGGAGTGAACCCCTACAATGAGCAGTTCTTC. The chain employs TRBV19 and TRBJ2-1; D possibly corresponds to TRBD2 (6 bases). V gave up 2 bases and J gave up 2 bases, with 13 bases separating them. CDR1 is LNHDA and CDR2 is SQIVND in the germline V gene (reference sequence). The CDR3 spans 16 residues.

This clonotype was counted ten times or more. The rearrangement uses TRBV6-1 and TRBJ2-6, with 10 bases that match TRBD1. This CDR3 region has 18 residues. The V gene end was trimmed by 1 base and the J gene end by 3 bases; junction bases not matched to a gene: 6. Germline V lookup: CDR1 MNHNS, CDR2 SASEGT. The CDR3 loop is CASSEVLTGGGGANVLTF. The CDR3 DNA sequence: TGTGCCAGCAGTGAAGTCTTGACAGGGGGCGGTGGGGCCAACGTCCTGACTTTC.

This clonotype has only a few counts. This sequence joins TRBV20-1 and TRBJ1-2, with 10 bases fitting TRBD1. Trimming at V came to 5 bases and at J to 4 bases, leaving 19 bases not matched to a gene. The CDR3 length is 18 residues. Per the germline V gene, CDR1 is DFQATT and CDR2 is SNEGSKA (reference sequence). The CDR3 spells CSARYLRTGGRRGYGYTF. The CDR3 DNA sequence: TGCAGTGCTCGGTACCTTAGGACAGGGGGAAGACGCGGCTATGGCTACACCTTC.

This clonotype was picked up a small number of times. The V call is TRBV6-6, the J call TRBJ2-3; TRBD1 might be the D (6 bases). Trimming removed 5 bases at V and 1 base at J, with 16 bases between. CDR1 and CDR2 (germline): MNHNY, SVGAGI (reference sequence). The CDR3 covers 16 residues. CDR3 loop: CASSNTGKGGTDTQYF. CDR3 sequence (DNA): TGTGCCAGCAGTAATACAGGGAAAGGGGGCACAGATACGCAGTATTTT.

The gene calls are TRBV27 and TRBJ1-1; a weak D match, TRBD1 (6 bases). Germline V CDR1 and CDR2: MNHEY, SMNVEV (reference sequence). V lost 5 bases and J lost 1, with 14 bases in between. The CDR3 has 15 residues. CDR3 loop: CASSAGAAPNTEAFF. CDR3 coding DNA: TGTGCCAGCAGTGCAGGGGCAGCCCCGAACACTGAAGCTTTCTTT.

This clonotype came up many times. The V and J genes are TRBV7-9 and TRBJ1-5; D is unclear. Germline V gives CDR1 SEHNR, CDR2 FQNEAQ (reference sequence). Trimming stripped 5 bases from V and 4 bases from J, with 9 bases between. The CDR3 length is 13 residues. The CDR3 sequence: CASSPTGNQPQHF. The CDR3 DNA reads TGTGCCAGCAGCCCGACTGGGAATCAGCCCCAGCATTTT.

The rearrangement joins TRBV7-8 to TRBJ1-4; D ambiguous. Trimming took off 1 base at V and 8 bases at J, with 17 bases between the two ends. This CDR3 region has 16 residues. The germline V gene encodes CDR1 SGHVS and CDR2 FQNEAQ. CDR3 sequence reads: CASSLGSGLRREKLFF. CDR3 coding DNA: TGTGCCAGCAGCTTAGGATCCGGTTTACGAAGGGAAAAACTGTTTTTT.

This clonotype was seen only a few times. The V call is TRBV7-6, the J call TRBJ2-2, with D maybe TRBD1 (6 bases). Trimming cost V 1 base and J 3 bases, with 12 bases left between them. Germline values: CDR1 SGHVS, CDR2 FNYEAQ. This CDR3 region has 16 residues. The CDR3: CASSLGVGAYTGELFF. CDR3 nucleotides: TGTGCCAGCAGCTTAGGCGTGGGGGCTTACACCGGGGAGCTGTTTTTT. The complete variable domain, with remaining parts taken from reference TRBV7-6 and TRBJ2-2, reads GAGVSQSPRYKVTKRGQDVALRCDPISGHVSLYWYRQALGQGPEFLTYFNYEAQQDKSGLPNDRFSAERPEGSISTLTIQRTEQRDSAMYRCASSLGVGAYTGELFFGEGSRLTVL.